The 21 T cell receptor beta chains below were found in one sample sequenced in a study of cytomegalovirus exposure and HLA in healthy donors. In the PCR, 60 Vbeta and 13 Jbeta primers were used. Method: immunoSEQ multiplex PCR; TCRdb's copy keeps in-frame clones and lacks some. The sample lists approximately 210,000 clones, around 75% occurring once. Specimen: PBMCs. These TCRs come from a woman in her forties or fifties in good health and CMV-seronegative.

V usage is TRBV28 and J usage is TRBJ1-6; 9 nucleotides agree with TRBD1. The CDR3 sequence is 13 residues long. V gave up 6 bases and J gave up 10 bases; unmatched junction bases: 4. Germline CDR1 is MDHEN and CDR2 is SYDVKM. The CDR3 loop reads CASRGQGISPLHF. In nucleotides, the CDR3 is TGTGCCAGCAGGGGACAGGGCATATCACCCCTCCACTTT.

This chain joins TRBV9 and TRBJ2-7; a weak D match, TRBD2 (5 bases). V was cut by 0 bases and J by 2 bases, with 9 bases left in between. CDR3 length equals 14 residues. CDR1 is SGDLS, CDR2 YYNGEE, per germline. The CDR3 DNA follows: TGTGCCAGCAGCGTAGACCTAGCCCCCTACGAGCAGTACTTC. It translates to CASSVDLAPYEQYF.

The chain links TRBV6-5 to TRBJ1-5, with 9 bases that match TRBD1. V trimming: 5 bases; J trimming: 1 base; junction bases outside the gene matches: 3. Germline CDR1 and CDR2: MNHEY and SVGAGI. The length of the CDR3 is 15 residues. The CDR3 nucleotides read TGTGCCAGCAGTCGTGGACAGGGGAGCAATCAGCCCCAGCATTTT. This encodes CASSRGQGSNQPQHF.

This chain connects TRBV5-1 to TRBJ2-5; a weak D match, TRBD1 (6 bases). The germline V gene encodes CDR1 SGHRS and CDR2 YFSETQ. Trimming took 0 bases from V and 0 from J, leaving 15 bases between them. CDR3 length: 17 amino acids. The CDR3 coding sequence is TGCGCCAGCAGCTTGGGGACCCGACAGGCTGACCAAGAGACCCAGTACTTC. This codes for CASSLGTRQADQETQYF.

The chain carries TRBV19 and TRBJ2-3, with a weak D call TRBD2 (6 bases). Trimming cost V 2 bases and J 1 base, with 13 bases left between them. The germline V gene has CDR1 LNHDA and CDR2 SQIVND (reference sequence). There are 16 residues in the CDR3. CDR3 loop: CASSIHRGGGTDTQYF. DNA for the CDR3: TGTGCCAGTAGTATACATCGAGGAGGGGGCACAGATACGCAGTATTTT.

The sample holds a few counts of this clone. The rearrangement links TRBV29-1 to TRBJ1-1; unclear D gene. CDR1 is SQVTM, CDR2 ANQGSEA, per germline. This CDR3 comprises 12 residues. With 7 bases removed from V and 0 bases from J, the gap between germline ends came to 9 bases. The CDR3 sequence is CSGAVLNTEAFF. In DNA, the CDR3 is TGCAGCGGAGCCGTTTTGAACACTGAAGCTTTCTTT.

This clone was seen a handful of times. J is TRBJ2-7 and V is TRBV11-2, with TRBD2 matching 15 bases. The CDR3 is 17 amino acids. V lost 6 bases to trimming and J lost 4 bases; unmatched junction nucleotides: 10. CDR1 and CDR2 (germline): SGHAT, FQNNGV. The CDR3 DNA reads TGTGCCAGCAGTACCTCCGGGACTAGCGGGAGGCTGTACGAGCAGTACTTC. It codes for CASSTSGTSGRLYEQYF.

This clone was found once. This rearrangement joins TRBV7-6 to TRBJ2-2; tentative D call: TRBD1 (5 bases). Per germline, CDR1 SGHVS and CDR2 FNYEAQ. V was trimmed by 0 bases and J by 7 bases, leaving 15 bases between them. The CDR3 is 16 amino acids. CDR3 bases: TGTGCCAGCAGCTTAGCGAGGCAGGGTCAAAACGGGGAGCTGTTTTTT. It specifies CASSLARQGQNGELFF.

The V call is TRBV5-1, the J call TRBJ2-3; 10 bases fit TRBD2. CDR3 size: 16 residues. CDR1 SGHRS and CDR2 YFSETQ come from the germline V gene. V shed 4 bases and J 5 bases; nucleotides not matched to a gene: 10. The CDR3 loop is CASSPGLLAGIDTQYF. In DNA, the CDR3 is TGCGCCAGCAGCCCTGGCTTACTAGCGGGAATAGATACGCAGTATTTT.

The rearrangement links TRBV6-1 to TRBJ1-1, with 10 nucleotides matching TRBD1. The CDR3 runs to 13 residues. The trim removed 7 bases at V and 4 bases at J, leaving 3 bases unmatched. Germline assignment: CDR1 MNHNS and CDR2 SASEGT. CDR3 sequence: CASMDRGGTEAFF. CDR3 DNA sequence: TGTGCCAGCATGGACAGGGGGGGCACTGAAGCTTTCTTT.

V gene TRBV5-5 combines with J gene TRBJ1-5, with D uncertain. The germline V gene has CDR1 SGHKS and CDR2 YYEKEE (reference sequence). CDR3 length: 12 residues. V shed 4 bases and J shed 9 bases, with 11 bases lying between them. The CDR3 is CASSDRTGPQHF. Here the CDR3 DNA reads TGTGCCAGCAGCGACCGCACGGGGCCCCAGCATTTT.

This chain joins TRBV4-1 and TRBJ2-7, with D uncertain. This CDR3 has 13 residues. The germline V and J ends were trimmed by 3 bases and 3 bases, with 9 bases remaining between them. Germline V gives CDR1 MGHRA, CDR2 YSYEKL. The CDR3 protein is CASSQSSSYEQYF. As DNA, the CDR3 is TGCGCCAGCAGCCAGAGTAGCAGCTACGAGCAGTACTTC.

The CDR3 sequence is CASSQDGTDTVSEAFF. CDR3 coding DNA: TGCGCCAGCAGCCAAGATGGGACAGACACTGTCAGTGAAGCTTTCTTT. The V gene is TRBV4-1, the J gene TRBJ1-1; 7 bases fit TRBD1. CDR1 and CDR2 from the germline V gene are MGHRA and YSYEKL. The CDR3 contains 16 residues. V trimming: 0 bases; J trimming: 7 bases; junction bases outside the gene matches: 11.

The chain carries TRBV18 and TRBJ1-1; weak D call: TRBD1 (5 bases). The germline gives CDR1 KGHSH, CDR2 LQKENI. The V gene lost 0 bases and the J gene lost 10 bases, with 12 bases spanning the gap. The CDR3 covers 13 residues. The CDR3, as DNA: TGTGCCAGCTCACCACCCCAGGGTTGGGGAGCTTTCTTT. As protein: CASSPPQGWGAFF.

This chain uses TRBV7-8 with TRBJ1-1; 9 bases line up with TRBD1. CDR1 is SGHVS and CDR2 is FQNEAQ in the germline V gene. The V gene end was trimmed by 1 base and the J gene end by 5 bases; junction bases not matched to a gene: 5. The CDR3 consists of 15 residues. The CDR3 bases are TGTGCCAGCAGCTTAGTTCGGACAGGGGTTACTGAAGCTTTCTTT. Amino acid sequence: CASSLVRTGVTEAFF.

CDR3 bases: TGTGCCAGCAGTGAGTTGCTCGGCACGGGGGAGACCCAGTACTTC. It yields the protein CASSELLGTGETQYF. The V and J genes are TRBV25-1 and TRBJ2-5, with D perhaps matching TRBD2 (5 bases). V was shortened by 3 bases and J by 5 bases, with 16 bases between the two germline ends. Germline-derived CDR1 and CDR2 are MGHDK and SYGVNS. The CDR3 covers 15 residues.

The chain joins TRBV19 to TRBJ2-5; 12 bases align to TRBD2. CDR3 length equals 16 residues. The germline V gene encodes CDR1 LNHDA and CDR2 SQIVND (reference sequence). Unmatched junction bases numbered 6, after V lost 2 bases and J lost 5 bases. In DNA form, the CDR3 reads TGTGCCAGTAGTATATCTAGCGGGGGGGCCGGGGAGACCCAGTACTTC. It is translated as CASSISSGGAGETQYF.

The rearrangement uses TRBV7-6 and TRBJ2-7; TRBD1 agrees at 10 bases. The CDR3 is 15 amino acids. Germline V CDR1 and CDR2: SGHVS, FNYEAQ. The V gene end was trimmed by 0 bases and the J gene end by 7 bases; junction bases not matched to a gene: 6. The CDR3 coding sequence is TGTGCCAGCAGCTTAGCGGGGACAGGGGTGGGTGAGCAGTACTTC. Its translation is CASSLAGTGVGEQYF.

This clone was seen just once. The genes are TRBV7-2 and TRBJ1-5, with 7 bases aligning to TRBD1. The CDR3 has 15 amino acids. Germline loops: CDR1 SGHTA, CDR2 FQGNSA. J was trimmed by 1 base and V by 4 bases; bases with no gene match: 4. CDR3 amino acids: CASSSQGVSNQPQHF. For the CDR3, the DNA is TGTGCCAGCAGCTCCCAGGGGGTCAGCAATCAGCCCCAGCATTTT.

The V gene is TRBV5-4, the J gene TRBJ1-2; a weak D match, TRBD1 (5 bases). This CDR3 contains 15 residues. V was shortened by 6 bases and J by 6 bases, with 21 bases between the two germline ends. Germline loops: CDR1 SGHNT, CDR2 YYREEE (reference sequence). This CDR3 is CASISAVRGGDGYTF. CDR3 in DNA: TGTGCCAGCATCTCGGCGGTCCGGGGAGGGGATGGCTACACCTTC.

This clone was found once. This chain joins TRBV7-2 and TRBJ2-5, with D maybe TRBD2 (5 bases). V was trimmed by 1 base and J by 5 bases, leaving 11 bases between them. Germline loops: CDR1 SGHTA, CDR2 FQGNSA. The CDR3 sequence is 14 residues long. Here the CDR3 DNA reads TGTGCCAGCAGCTTAGGAGGGAGTCTTGAGACCCAGTACTTC. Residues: CASSLGGSLETQYF. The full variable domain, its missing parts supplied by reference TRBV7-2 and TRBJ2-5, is GAGVSQSPSNKVTEKGKDVELRCDPISGHTALYWYRQSLGQGLEFLIYFQGNSAPDKSGLPSDRFSAERTGGSVSTLTIQRTQQEDSAVYLCASSLGGSLETQYFGPGTRLLVL.